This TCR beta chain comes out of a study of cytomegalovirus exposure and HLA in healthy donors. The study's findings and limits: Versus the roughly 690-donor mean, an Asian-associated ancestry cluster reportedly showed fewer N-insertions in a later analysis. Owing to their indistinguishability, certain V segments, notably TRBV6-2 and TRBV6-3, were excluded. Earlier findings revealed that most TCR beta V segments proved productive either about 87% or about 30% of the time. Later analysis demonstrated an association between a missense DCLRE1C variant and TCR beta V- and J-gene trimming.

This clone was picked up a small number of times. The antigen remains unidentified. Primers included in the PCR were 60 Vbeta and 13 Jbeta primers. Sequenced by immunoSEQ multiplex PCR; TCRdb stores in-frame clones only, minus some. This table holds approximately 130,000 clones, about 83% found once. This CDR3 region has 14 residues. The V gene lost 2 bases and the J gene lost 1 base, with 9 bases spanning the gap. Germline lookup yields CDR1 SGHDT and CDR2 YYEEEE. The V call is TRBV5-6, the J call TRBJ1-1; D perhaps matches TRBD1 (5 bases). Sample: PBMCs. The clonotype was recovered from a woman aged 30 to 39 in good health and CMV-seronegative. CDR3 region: CASSFDSPNTEAFF. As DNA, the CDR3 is TGTGCCAGCAGCTTTGACAGCCCGAACACTGAAGCTTTCTTT. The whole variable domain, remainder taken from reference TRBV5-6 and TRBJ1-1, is DAGVTQSPTHLIKTRGQQVTLRCSPKSGHDTVSWYQQALGQGPQFIFQYYEEEERQRGNFPDRFSGHQFPNYSSELNVNALLLGDSALYLCASSFDSPNTEAFFGQGTRLTVV.